A single sample is the source of the 25 T cell receptor beta chains below, sequenced in a study of spatial heterogeneity in lung cancer. From the 5' RACE reads, TCRdb called clonotypes with MiXCR, one entry per CDR3 protein. Among tens of thousands of distinct CDR3 sequences listed, roughly 13% were seen once. Time point meaning: sample taken at primary tumor resection. Unsorted tumor, nontumor lung tissue or cryopreserved PBMC supplied the whole RNA. This sample comprised PBMCs, obtained at surgery. Receptors were obtained from a male donor with early-stage non-small cell lung cancer.

This clonotype was counted only a few times. The genes are TRBV6-6 and TRBJ1-1; tentative D call: TRBD1 (6 bases). Germline CDR1 reads MNHNY; CDR2 reads SVGAGI (reference sequence). The CDR3 is 17 residues long. V dropped 6 bases and J dropped 0 bases, with 20 bases sitting between them. The CDR3 here is CASSRFGGAVMNTEAFF. CDR3 DNA: TGTGCCAGCAGCCGCTTTGGGGGCGCCGTGATGAACACTGAAGCTTTCTTT.

This clonotype has more than one count but fewer than ten. The chain employs TRBV10-3 and TRBJ1-5; the D is unclear. V was trimmed by 6 bases and J by 5 bases, leaving 20 bases between them. The CDR3 runs 16 residues. Germline V gene sequence: CDR1 ENHRY, CDR2 SYGVKD. CDR3 in DNA: TGTGCCATCAGCCAAGAGTCCCGGGTCCCCTATCAGCCCCAGCATTTT. It specifies CAISQESRVPYQPQHF.

J is TRBJ1-1 and V is TRBV10-3, with 10 bases fitting TRBD1. The CDR3 sequence is 17 residues long. Germline loops: CDR1 ENHRY, CDR2 SYGVKD. V was pared by 9 bases and J by 6 bases, with 19 bases of the junction left unmatched. The CDR3 is CAIAPGQGKFSSAEAFF. CDR3 DNA sequence: TGTGCCATAGCCCCGGGACAGGGGAAATTTTCGAGCGCTGAAGCTTTCTTT.

CDR3 amino acids: CASSYNSEAGELFF. The CDR3 DNA reads TGTGCCAGCAGTTACAATTCGGAGGCCGGGGAGCTGTTTTTT. The J gene is TRBJ2-2, the V gene TRBV6-5, with D tentatively TRBD2 (5 bases). The ends were cut back, 2 bases at V and 6 bases at J, with 10 bases in the middle. This CDR3 region has 14 residues. Germline V gene sequence: CDR1 MNHEY, CDR2 SVGAGI.

The chain couples TRBV20-1 to TRBJ2-5, with 13 positions matching TRBD2. This CDR3 is 15 amino acids long. The junction had 4 bases not matched to a gene; V was cut back by 5 bases and J by 1 base. Germline CDR1 reads DFQATT; CDR2 reads SNEGSKA (reference sequence). CDR3 loop: CSARGLAGAQETQYF. DNA of the CDR3: TGCAGTGCTCGCGGACTAGCGGGAGCCCAAGAGACCCAGTACTTC.

This clonotype showed up many times. The genes are TRBV7-2 and TRBJ1-3; perhaps TRBD1 as D (5 bases). There are 15 residues in the CDR3. Germline CDR1 is SGHTA and CDR2 is FQGNSA. Trimming left V 5 bases short and J 4 bases short, with 15 bases between. As DNA, the CDR3 is TGTGCCAGCAGCCAAGTCGGGGCGGCAGGAAACACCATATATTTT. Translating it yields CASSQVGAAGNTIYF.

The CDR3 nucleotides are TGTGCCAGCAGCCCGTGGGCTGGGGCCTCCGGAAACACCATATATTTT. Amino acid sequence: CASSPWAGASGNTIYF. The chain is built from TRBV6-4 and TRBJ1-3; the D gene is possibly TRBD1 (5 bases). Trimming removed 6 bases from V and 4 bases from J, with 19 bases in between. The CDR3 runs to 16 residues. Germline CDR1 reads MRHNA; CDR2 reads SNTAGT.

The genes are TRBV13 and TRBJ2-1, with TRBD2 matching over 10 bases. The CDR3 covers 15 residues. CDR1 is PRHDT and CDR2 is FYEKMQ in the germline V gene (reference sequence). The V segment lost 5 bases and the J segment 8 bases; nucleotides outside the gene matches: 9. CDR3 loop: CASSPPSGSSYEQFF. The CDR3 bases are TGTGCCAGCAGCCCCCCTAGCGGGAGTAGCTATGAGCAGTTCTTC.

The V call is TRBV7-3, the J call TRBJ1-1; D may be TRBD1 (6 bases). Germline V CDR1 and CDR2: SGHTA, FQGTGA. Trimming pared 0 bases from V and 3 bases from J, leaving 8 bases between. This CDR3 spans 14 amino acids. This CDR3 is CASSLTRGDTEAFF. CDR3 DNA sequence: TGTGCCAGCAGCTTAACGAGGGGGGACACTGAAGCTTTCTTT.

This clonotype was observed at least ten times. The chain employs TRBV6-1 and TRBJ2-7; D possibly corresponds to TRBD2 (6 bases). This CDR3 comprises 15 residues. Germline V gives CDR1 MNHNS, CDR2 SASEGT. Trimming left V 0 bases short and J 6 bases short, with 15 bases between. The CDR3 loop reads CASSEAGGSKAEQYF. The CDR3 DNA reads TGTGCCAGCAGTGAAGCTGGAGGGTCGAAAGCCGAGCAGTACTTC.

This clonotype was seen a few times. The V gene is TRBV11-2, the J gene TRBJ2-7, with 7 bases that match TRBD2. Germline V gene lookup returns CDR1 SGHAT and CDR2 FQNNGV. V was pared by 3 bases and J by 5 bases, with 13 bases of the junction left unmatched. The CDR3 runs to 16 residues. The CDR3 region is CASSFSYGGSKNEQYF. DNA for the CDR3: TGTGCCAGCAGCTTTAGCTATGGCGGGAGTAAAAACGAGCAGTACTTC.

The V gene is TRBV4-3, the J gene TRBJ2-1; TRBD2 agrees at 11 bases. Germline loops: CDR1 LGHNA, CDR2 YSLEER. The CDR3 covers 18 residues. Trimming removed 4 bases from V and 0 bases from J; junction bases left unmatched: 8. The CDR3 nucleotides read TGCGCCAGCAGCCGCGGGACTAGCGGATCTTTCTCCTACAATGAGCAGTTCTTC. Translation: CASSRGTSGSFSYNEQFF.

In its sample, this clonotype was seen many times. This chain links TRBV6-2 or TRBV6-3 with TRBJ2-2; 8 positions agree with TRBD1. This CDR3 has 17 amino acids. Germline CDR1 and CDR2: MNHEY and SVGEGT. The V segment lost 3 bases and the J segment 4 bases; nucleotides outside the gene matches: 10. This chain's CDR3 is CASSYFPGTGLTGELFF. The CDR3 bases are TGTGCCAGCAGTTATTTCCCCGGGACAGGACTCACCGGGGAGCTGTTTTTT.

The chain has TRBV7-2 and TRBJ2-5, with unresolved D. This CDR3 spans 13 amino acids. Germline-derived CDR1 and CDR2 are SGHTA and FQGNSA. Trimming shortened V by 5 bases and J by 5 bases, and 12 bases separated the two germline ends. The CDR3 coding sequence is TGTGCCAGCAGCCTTCAGTTTAGGGAGACCCAGTACTTC. Protein product: CASSLQFRETQYF.

The chain combines TRBV6-5 with TRBJ1-3; weak D call: TRBD1 (5 bases). V lost 2 bases and J lost 3, with 11 bases in between. The CDR3 contains 15 residues. Germline V CDR1 and CDR2: MNHEY, SVGAGI. The CDR3 reads CASSYGGRGGNTIYF. The CDR3 coding sequence is TGTGCCAGCAGTTACGGTGGAAGGGGTGGAAACACCATATATTTT.

In this sample, this clonotype turned up a few times. J is TRBJ1-1 and V is TRBV3-1, with D tentatively TRBD1 (5 bases). CDR1 and CDR2 from the germline V gene are LGHDT and YNNKEL (reference sequence). The CDR3 loop spans 14 amino acids. Deletions cut 1 base from V and 5 bases from J, with 11 bases between. Written as DNA, the CDR3 is TGTGCCAGCAGCCAAGGGGGCGGGGTAACTGAAGCTTTCTTT. Its translation is CASSQGGGVTEAFF.

A few counts support this clonotype. The chain links TRBV25-1 to TRBJ1-3; unclear D gene. Germline values: CDR1 MGHDK, CDR2 SYGVNS. The V end lost 0 bases, the J end lost 6 bases, and 12 bases lay between the germline ends. The CDR3 has 15 residues. CDR3 DNA: TGTGCCAGCAGTGAATATCGTGGGGATCAAAACACCATATATTTT. It encodes CASSEYRGDQNTIYF. Full variable domain (rest looked up from reference TRBV25-1 and TRBJ1-3): EADIYQTPRYLVIGTGKKITLECSQTMGHDKMYWYQQDPGMELHLIHYSYGVNSTEKGDLSSESTVSRIRTEHFPLTLESARPSHTSQYLCASSEYRGDQNTIYFGEGSWLTVV.

The rearrangement uses TRBV19 and TRBJ1-5, with D unresolved. Trimming left V 3 bases short and J 2 bases short, with 11 bases between. Germline V gives CDR1 LNHDA, CDR2 SQIVND (reference sequence). The CDR3 spans 15 residues. The CDR3 reads CASSIERLRNQPQHF. The CDR3, as DNA: TGTGCCAGTAGTATCGAGCGGCTGCGCAATCAGCCCCAGCATTTT.

This clonotype appeared a few times. J is TRBJ2-7 and V is TRBV3-1; perhaps TRBD1 as D (6 bases). The V end was cut by 3 bases, the J end by 3 bases, with 12 bases between. CDR3 length: 14 residues. Germline assignment: CDR1 LGHDT and CDR2 YNNKEL (reference sequence). CDR3 sequence reads: CASSHRDTDYEQYF. For the CDR3, the DNA is TGTGCCAGCAGCCATAGGGACACCGACTACGAGCAGTACTTC.

The rearrangement joins TRBV7-9 to TRBJ2-7; D ambiguous. V was cut by 1 base and J by 2 bases, with 9 bases left in between. The CDR3 covers 14 residues. In germline, CDR1 is SEHNR, CDR2 FQNEAQ (reference sequence). The CDR3 loop reads CASSLGTPPYEQYF. CDR3 DNA sequence: TGTGCCAGCAGCTTAGGGACCCCACCCTACGAGCAGTACTTC.

This rearrangement joins TRBV27 to TRBJ2-3; possibly TRBD1 for D (6 bases). CDR1 MNHEY and CDR2 SMNVEV come from the germline V gene (reference sequence). V was clipped by 6 bases and J by 1 base, with 17 bases between them. The CDR3 loop spans 16 amino acids. CDR3 sequence: CASSPLTGLGTDTQYF. CDR3 coding DNA: TGTGCCAGCAGCCCCCTGACAGGCTTAGGCACAGATACGCAGTATTTT.

V usage is TRBV6-1 and J usage is TRBJ2-3, with TRBD2 matching 7 bases. The CDR3 runs to 17 residues. V shed 4 bases, J shed 5 bases, and the junction held 15 bases outside the gene matches. Germline V gene data show CDR1 as MNHNS and CDR2 as SASEGT. The CDR3 nucleotides are TGTGCCAGCAGTGGGCTCGGCGGCGGGAGTATAGGAGATACGCAGTATTTT. Protein sequence: CASSGLGGGSIGDTQYF.

The CDR3, as DNA: TGTGCCAGCAATCGAAGGGGGCTGAACACTGAAGCTTTCTTT. This gives the protein CASNRRGLNTEAFF. The chain recombines TRBV6-6 with TRBJ1-1; TRBD1 aligns across 7 bases. The CDR3 has 14 amino acids. Germline trimming cut 7 bases from V and 0 bases from J; bases unmatched to any gene: 5. Germline V CDR1 and CDR2: MNHNY, SVGAGI (reference sequence).

The genes are TRBV7-6 and TRBJ2-1; D unresolved. This CDR3 is 15 amino acids long. Germline V CDR1 and CDR2: SGHVS, FNYEAQ. V lost 2 bases to trimming and J lost 1 base, with 9 bases between them. CDR3 region: CASSLNKGSYNEQFF. DNA for the CDR3: TGTGCCAGCAGCTTAAATAAGGGTTCCTACAATGAGCAGTTCTTC.

This clonotype has ten or more counts. The J gene is TRBJ2-3, the V gene TRBV7-9; 9 bases line up with TRBD1. CDR1 and CDR2 from the germline V gene are SEHNR and FQNEAQ (reference sequence). J gave up 3 bases and V 3 bases, and 1 base lay outside the gene matches. There are 14 residues in the CDR3. The CDR3 DNA reads TGTGCCAGCAGCTTCGGACAGGGGACAGATACGCAGTATTTT. It specifies CASSFGQGTDTQYF.